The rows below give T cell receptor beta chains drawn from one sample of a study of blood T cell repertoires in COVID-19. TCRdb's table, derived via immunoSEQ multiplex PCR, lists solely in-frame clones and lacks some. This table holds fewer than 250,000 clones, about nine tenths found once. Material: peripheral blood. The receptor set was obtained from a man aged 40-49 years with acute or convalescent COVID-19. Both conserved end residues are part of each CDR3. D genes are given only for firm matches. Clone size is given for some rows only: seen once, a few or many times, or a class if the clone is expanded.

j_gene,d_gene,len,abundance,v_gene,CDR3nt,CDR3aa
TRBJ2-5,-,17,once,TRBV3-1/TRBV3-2,TGTGCCAGCAGCCAAGAAATGGTAGCGTGGGGCCAAGAGACCCAGTACTTC,CASSQEMVAWGQETQYF
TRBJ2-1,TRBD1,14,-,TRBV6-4,TGTGCCAGCGCCGGGACAGGGGGCATCAATGAGCAGTTCTTC,CASAGTGGINEQFF
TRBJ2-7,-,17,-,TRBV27,TGTGCCAGCAGTTTATCGTCTACAGGGCCCGCAACCTACGAGCAGTACTTC,CASSLSSTGPATYEQYF
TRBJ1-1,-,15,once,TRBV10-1,TGCGCCAGCAGTCTTTTTCGACAGGAGAACACTGAAGCTTTCTTT,CASSLFRQENTEAFF
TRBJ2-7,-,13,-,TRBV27,TGTGCCAGCAGTTTATTCCCTCTCTACGAGCAGTACTTC,CASSLFPLYEQYF
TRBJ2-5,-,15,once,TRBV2,TGTGCCACCACCAGACAGGGAGGTCCCCAAGAGACCCAGTACTTC,CATTRQGGPQETQYF
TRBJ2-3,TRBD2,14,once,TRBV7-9,TGTGCCAGCAGCCCTGGACTAGCACCAGATACGCAGTATTTT,CASSPGLAPDTQYF
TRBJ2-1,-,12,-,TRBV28,TGTGCCAGCAGTCCCCCCGACAATGAGCAGTTCTTC,CASSPPDNEQFF
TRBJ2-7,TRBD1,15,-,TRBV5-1,TGCGCCAGCAGCTTAAACTCCGGGACAGGCTACGAGCAGTACTTC,CASSLNSGTGYEQYF
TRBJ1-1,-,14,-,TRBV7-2,TGTGCCAGCAGCTCAACCAGGGAGAACACTGAAGCTTTCTTT,CASSSTRENTEAFF
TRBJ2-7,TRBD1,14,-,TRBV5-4,TGTGCCAGCAGCTGGGACAGGGGAACTGGGGAGCAGTACTTC,CASSWDRGTGEQYF
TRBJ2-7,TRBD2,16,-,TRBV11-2,TGTGCCAGCATCCACCCACTAGCGGGGGGTTCCTACGAGCAGTACTTC,CASIHPLAGGSYEQYF
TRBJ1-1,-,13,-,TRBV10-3,TGTGCCATCAGTGGGCCGGGGAACACTGAAGCTTTCTTT,CAISGPGNTEAFF
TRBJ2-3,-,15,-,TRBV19,TGTGCCAGTAGTATAATTTCGGGTCTCACAGATACGCAGTATTTT,CASSIISGLTDTQYF
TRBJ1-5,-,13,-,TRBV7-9,TGTGCCAGCAGCGCTACAGGCAATCAGCCCCAGCATTTT,CASSATGNQPQHF
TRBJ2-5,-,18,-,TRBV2,TGTGCCAGCTCTCCCCGCACAGGCAACCCAAAATGGATGGAGACCCAGTACTTC,CASSPRTGNPKWMETQYF
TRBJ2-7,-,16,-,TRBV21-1,TGTGCCAGCAGCTTGCGGTGTCGGGGGAGGTTTTACGAGCAGTACTTC,CASSLRCRGRFYEQYF
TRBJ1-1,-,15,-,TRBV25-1,TGTGCCAGCAGTGACCCCCAAACAGGAGTCACTGAAGCTTTCTTT,CASSDPQTGVTEAFF
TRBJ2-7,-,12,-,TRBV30,TGTGCCTTAAGTAACAGTGCCTACGAGCAGTACTTC,CALSNSAYEQYF
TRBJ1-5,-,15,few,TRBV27,TGTGCCAGCAGTTTAAGCGACGGAAGCAATCAGCCCCAGCATTTT,CASSLSDGSNQPQHF
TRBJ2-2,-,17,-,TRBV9,TGTGCCAGCAGCTTCCGAGGGGGGACAGCGGGCACCGGGGAGCTGTTTTTT,CASSFRGGTAGTGELFF
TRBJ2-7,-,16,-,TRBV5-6,TGTGCCAGCAGCTCTTGGGGAGTGAACATCCCCTACGAGCAGTACTTC,CASSSWGVNIPYEQYF
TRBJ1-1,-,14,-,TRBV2,TGTGCCAGCAGTGAGGGGGAGGGGCGCACTGAAGCTTTCTTT,CASSEGEGRTEAFF
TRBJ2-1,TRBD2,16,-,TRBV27,TGTGCCAGCAGTCCGTTCCGGGGGGGGGCTGACGATGAGCAGTTCTTC,CASSPFRGGADDEQFF
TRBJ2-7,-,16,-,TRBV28,TGTGCCAGCAGTTTATCCGGGCAGGGTAGGAAGAACGAGCAGTACTTC,CASSLSGQGRKNEQYF
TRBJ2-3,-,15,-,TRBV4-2,TGTGCCAGCAGCCAAGGGGCGGGGACCGGAGATACGCAGTATTTT,CASSQGAGTGDTQYF
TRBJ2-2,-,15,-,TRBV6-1,TGTGCCAGCAGTGAACGCTGGCAGGGGTCCGGGGAGCTGTTTTTT,CASSERWQGSGELFF
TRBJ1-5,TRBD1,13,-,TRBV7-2,TGTGCCAGCGGAGGACAGGTTAATCAGCCCCAGCATTTT,CASGGQVNQPQHF
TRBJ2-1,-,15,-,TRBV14,TGTGCCAGCAGCCAAGGGCGGCGGAGGGACAATGAGCAGTTCTTC,CASSQGRRRDNEQFF